Sequencing of this T cell receptor (beta chain) was carried out in a study of blood T cell repertoires in COVID-19. TCRdb's copy holds only in-frame clones and misses some; the assay was immunoSEQ multiplex PCR. The data hold approximately 150,000 clones, with under 90% observed a single time. Specimen: peripheral blood. This TCR was sampled from a man in his 70s who had recovered from COVID-19.

The CDR3 region is CASSKKEVWGEQYF. CDR3 DNA: TGTGCCAGCAGCAAAAAGGAGGTGTGGGGCGAGCAGTACTTC. J is TRBJ2-7 and V is TRBV21-1; the table's D call, TRBD2, was not checked against the DNA. TRBV21-1 is flagged as a pseudogene. The CDR3 is 14 amino acids.